This T cell receptor beta chain was retrieved from a study of blood T cells in healthy people across ages. Findings of the study overall: The study could not conclusively compare naive and antigen-experienced cells, given its unsorted PBMCs.

This clonotype showed up just a few times. Its specificity is unknown. Primed by a sample-barcoded 5' primer and a J-beta primer mix, a second PCR proceeded for 7 to 11 cycles. Each cDNA was tagged by a template-switch adaptor containing 12 random nucleotides. One entry per CDR3 protein, called by TCRdb with MiXCR from the 5' RACE reads. The sample records roughly 900,000 distinct CDR3 sequences, about 48% being singletons. CDR1 is SGDLS and CDR2 is YYNGEE in the germline V gene. This CDR3 has 14 amino acids. V was pared by 0 bases and J by 7 bases, with 13 bases between. The clonotype comes from a man aged 30-40 years in good health. The V and J genes are TRBV9 and TRBJ2-5; D gene unclear. Sequenced input: blood. The CDR3 is CASSVAGAPGTQYF. The CDR3 DNA reads TGTGCCAGCAGCGTAGCGGGCGCCCCGGGGACCCAGTACTTC.